A single sample is the source of the 5 T cell receptor beta chains below, sequenced in a study of preoperative IRX-2 immunotherapy in early breast cancer. Data came from immunoSEQ multiplex PCR; TCRdb stores just in-frame clones and leaves some out. The data hold about 28,000 clones, with 82% observed a single time. Specified treatment: preoperative locoregional IRX-2 cytokine immunotherapy. Sampling was conducted from a patient treated with IRX-2 immunotherapy. Receptors were obtained from a human donor with breast cancer.

V and J are TRBV19 and TRBJ1-2; TRBD1 agrees at 7 bases. J gave up 1 base and V 10 bases, and 12 bases lay outside the gene matches. CDR3 length: 15 amino acids. The germline gives CDR1 LNHDA, CDR2 SQIVND (reference sequence). The CDR3 reads CATSRGQAVNYGYTF. In nucleotides, the CDR3 is TGTGCCACCAGCCGAGGACAGGCGGTTAACTATGGCTACACCTTC. Full variable domain (outside the CDR3, taken from reference TRBV19 and TRBJ1-2): DGGITQSPKYLFRKEGQNVTLSCEQNLNHDAMYWYRQDPGQGLRLIYYSQIVNDFQKGDIAEGYSVSREKKESFPLTVTSAQKNPTAFYLCATSRGQAVNYGYTFGSGTRLTVV.

J is TRBJ2-3 and V is TRBV11-3, with no clear D. CDR1 and CDR2 (germline): SGHNT, YENEEA. Trimming removed 6 bases from V and 0 bases from J, with 10 bases in between. The CDR3 extends over 14 amino acids. Here the CDR3 DNA reads TGTGCCAGCAGAGTTGGCAGAAGCACAGATACGCAGTATTTT. Its protein product is CASRVGRSTDTQYF.

This clone was detected a few times. As DNA, the CDR3 is TGTGCCAGCAGCTTGTATAGCTCCTACAATGAGCAGTTCTTC. It specifies CASSLYSSYNEQFF. The chain links TRBV11-3 to TRBJ2-1, with D hard to call. This CDR3 is built from 14 residues. The germline V and J ends were trimmed by 3 bases and 0 bases, with 6 bases remaining between them. Per the germline V gene, CDR1 is SGHNT and CDR2 is YENEEA.

Notes on this clone: Compared with germline, one end of the junction differs, possibly owing to a read error. The rearrangement joins TRBV6-8 to TRBJ2-5, with TRBD1 matching 10 bases. Germline V gives CDR1 MNHGY, CDR2 SAAAGT. This CDR3 comprises 14 residues. CDR3 bases: TGTGCCATCAGTGGGGGGACAGGGGTGGAGACCCAGTACTTC. Translating it yields CAISGGTGVETQYF.

The V call is TRBV28, the J call TRBJ2-7; tentatively, D is TRBD2 (6 bases). CDR1 is MDHEN, CDR2 SYDVKM, per germline. This CDR3 is built from 13 residues. Trimming stripped 6 bases from V and 1 base from J, with 10 bases between. CDR3 residues: CASSRRVSYEQYF. For the CDR3, the DNA is TGTGCCAGCAGCCGGAGGGTATCCTACGAGCAGTACTTC. The full variable domain, its missing parts supplied by reference TRBV28 and TRBJ2-7, is DVKVTQSSRYLVKRTGEKVFLECVQDMDHENMFWYRQDPGLGLRLIYFSYDVKMKEKGDIPEGYSVSREKKERFSLILESASTNQTSMYLCASSRRVSYEQYFGPGTRLTVT.